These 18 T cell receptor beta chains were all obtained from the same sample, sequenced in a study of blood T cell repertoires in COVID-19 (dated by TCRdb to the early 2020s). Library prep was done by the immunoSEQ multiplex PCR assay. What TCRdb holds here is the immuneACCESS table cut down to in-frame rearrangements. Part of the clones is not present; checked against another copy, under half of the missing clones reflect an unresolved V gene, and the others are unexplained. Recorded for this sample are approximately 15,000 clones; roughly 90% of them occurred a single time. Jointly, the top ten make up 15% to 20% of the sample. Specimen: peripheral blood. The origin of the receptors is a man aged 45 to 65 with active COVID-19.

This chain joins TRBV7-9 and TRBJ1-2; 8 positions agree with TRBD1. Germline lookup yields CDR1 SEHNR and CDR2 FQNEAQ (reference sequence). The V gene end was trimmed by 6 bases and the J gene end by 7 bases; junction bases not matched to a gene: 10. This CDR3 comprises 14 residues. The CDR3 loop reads CASRPGTGRGGYTF. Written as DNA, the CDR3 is TGTGCCAGCAGACCCGGGACAGGCAGAGGTGGCTACACCTTC. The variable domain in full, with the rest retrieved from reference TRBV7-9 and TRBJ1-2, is DTGVSQNPRHKITKRGQNVTFRCDPISEHNRLYWYRQTLGQGPEFLTYFQNEAQLEKSRLLSDRFSAERPKGSFSTLEIQRTEQGDSAMYLCASRPGTGRGGYTFGSGTRLTVV.

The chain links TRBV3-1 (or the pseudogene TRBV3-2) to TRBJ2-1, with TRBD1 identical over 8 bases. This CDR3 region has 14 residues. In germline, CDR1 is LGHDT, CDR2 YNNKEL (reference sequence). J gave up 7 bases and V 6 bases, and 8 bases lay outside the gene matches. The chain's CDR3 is CASSLGTGGNEQFF. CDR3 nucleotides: TGTGCCAGCAGTCTTGGGACAGGTGGAAATGAGCAGTTCTTC.

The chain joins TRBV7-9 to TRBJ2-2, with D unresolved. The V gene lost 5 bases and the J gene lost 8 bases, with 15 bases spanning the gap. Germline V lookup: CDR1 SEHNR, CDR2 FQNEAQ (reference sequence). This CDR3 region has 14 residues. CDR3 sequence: CASSPIQSLGELFF. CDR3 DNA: TGTGCCAGCAGCCCAATTCAAAGCTTAGGGGAGCTGTTTTTT.

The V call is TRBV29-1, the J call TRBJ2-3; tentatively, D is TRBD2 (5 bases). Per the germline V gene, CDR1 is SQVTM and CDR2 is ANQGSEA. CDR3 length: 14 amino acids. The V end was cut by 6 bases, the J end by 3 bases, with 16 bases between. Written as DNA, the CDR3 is TGCAGCGTGTGGACGGGATTGGAGACAGATACGCAGTATTTT. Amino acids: CSVWTGLETDTQYF.

The CDR3 sequence is CASSPLAGQGALKGANVLTF. CDR3 DNA sequence: TGTGCCAGCTCACCATTAGCAGGACAGGGGGCTCTGAAAGGGGCCAACGTCCTGACTTTC. V gene TRBV18 combines with J gene TRBJ2-6, with TRBD1 identical over 11 bases. The junction had 13 bases not matched to a gene; V was cut back by 2 bases and J by 4 bases. The CDR3 totals 20 residues. Germline V lookup: CDR1 KGHSH, CDR2 LQKENI.

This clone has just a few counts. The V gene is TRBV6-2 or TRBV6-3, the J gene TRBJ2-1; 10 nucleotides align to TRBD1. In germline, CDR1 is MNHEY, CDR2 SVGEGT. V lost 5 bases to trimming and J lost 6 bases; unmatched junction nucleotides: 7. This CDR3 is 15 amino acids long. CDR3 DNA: TGTGCCAGCAGTCGCCGGACAGGGGGTACCAATGAGCAGTTCTTC. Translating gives CASSRRTGGTNEQFF.

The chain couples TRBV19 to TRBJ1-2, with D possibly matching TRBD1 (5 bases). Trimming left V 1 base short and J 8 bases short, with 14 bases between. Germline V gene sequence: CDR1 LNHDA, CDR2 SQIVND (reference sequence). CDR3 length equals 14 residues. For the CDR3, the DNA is TGTGCCAGTAGTATAGTGAAGGGGCTAGGGGGCTACACCTTC. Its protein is CASSIVKGLGGYTF.

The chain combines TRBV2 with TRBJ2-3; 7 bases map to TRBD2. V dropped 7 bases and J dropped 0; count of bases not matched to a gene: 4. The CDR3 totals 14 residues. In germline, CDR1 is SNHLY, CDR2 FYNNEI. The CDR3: CASKLALSTDTQYF. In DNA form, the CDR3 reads TGTGCCAGCAAACTAGCGTTAAGCACAGATACGCAGTATTTT.

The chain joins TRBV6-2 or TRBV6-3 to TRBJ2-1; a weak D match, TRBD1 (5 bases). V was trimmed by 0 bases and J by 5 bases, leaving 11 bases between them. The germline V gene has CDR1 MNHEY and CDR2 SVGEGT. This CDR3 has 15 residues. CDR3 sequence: CASSYSRAGNNEQFF. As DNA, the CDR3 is TGTGCCAGCAGTTACTCCCGGGCAGGGAACAATGAGCAGTTCTTC.

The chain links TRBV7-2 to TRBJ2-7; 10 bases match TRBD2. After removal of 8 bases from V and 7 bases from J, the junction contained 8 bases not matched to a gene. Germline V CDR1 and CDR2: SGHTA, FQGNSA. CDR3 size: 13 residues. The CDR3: CASRVAGGWEQYF. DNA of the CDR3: TGTGCCAGCCGGGTAGCGGGAGGTTGGGAGCAGTACTTC.

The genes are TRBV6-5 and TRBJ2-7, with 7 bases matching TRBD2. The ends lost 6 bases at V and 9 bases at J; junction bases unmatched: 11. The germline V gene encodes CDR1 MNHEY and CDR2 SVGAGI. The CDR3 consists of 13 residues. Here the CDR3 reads CASSPVTGGGQYF. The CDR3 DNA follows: TGTGCCAGCAGCCCAGTTACGGGAGGAGGGCAGTACTTC.

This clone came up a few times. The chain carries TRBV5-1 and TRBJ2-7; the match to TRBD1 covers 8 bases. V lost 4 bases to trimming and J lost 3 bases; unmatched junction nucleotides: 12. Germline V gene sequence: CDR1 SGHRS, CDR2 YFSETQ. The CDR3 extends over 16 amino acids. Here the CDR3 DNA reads TGCGCCAGCAGCCCCGGTGGGACAGGCGGATACTACGAGCAGTACTTC. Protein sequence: CASSPGGTGGYYEQYF.

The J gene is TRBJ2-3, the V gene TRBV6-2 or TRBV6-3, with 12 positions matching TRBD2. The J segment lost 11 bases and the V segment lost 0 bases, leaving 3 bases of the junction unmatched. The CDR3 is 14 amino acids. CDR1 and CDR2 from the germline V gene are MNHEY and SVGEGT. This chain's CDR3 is CASSYSGLAGVQYF. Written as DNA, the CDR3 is TGTGCCAGCAGTTACTCGGGACTAGCGGGCGTGCAGTATTTT.

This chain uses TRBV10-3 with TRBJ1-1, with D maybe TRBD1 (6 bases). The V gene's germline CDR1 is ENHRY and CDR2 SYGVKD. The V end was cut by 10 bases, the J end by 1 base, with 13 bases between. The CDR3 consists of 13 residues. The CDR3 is CATATGRNTEAFF. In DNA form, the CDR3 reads TGTGCCACCGCCACAGGGAGGAACACTGAAGCTTTCTTT.

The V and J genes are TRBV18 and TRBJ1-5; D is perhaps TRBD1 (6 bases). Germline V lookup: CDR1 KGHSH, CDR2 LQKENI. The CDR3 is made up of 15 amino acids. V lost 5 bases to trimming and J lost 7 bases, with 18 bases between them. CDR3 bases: TGTGCCAGCTCAACGCAACAGGGTGGTAACCAGCCCCAGCATTTT. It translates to CASSTQQGGNQPQHF.

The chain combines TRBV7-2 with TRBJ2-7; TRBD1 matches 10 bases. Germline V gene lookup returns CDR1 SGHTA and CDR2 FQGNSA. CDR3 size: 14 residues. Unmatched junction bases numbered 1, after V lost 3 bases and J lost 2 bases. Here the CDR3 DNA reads TGTGCCAGCAGCTTTGGGACAGGGGCCTACGAGCAGTACTTC. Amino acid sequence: CASSFGTGAYEQYF.

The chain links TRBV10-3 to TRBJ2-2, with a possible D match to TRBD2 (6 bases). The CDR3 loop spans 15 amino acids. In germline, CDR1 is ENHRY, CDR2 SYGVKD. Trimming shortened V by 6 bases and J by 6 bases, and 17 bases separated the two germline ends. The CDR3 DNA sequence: TGTGCCATCAGCCCAAGCTCTAGCGAATCCGGGGAGCTGTTTTTT. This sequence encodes CAISPSSSESGELFF.

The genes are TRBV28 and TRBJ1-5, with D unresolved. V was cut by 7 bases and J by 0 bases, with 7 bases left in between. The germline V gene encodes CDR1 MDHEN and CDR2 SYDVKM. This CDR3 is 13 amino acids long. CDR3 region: CASTTNSNQPQHF. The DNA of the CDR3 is TGTGCCAGCACCACAAATAGCAATCAGCCCCAGCATTTT. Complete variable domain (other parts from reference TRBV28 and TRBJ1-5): DVKVTQSSRYLVKRTGEKVFLECVQDMDHENMFWYRQDPGLGLRLIYFSYDVKMKEKGDIPEGYSVSREKKERFSLILESASTNQTSMYLCASTTNSNQPQHFGDGTRLSIL.